This is a list of T cell receptor beta chains from one sample in a study of T cells in Graves' hyperthyroidism and ophthalmopathy. One entry per CDR3 protein, called by TCRdb with MiXCR from the multiplex PCR reads. The repertoire includes more than 500,000 distinct CDR3 sequences, around 45% of them detected once, and 19% sits in the top ten. Sequencing input: peripheral blood or thyroid tissue (not recorded which). These receptors came from an adult woman with Graves' disease, either hyperthyroidism or ophthalmopathy (not recorded which). CDR3s include the opening cysteine and the closing phenylalanine or tryptophan. D genes are given only for firm matches. Only some rows state a clone size, as once, few, many or a class for expanded clones.

TRBV5-1	TRBD2	TRBJ2-7	many	CASSRYSGLYEQYF	TGCGCCAGCAGCCGTTATAGCGGGCTCTACGAGCAGTACTTC
TRBV12-3/TRBV12-4	-	TRBJ2-2	many	CASSFIAGELFF	TGTGCCAGCAGCTTTATCGCCGGGGAGCTGTTTTTT
TRBV9	-	TRBJ1-4	-	CASSARLHRNEKLFF	TGTGCCAGCAGCGCCAGATTACATCGAAATGAAAAACTGTTTTTT
TRBV2	TRBD1	TRBJ2-2	many	CAIRDRVVIGELFF	TGTGCCATCCGGGACAGGGTGGTTATCGGGGAGCTGTTTTTT
TRBV18	-	TRBJ1-4	-	CASSPPSGRTNEKLFF	TGTGCCAGCTCACCACCGTCAGGGCGAACTAATGAAAAACTGTTTTTT
TRBV5-1	-	TRBJ1-3	-	CASSLAGIGDTIYF	TGCGCCAGCAGCTTAGCGGGGATTGGAGACACCATATATTTT
TRBV5-1	TRBD2	TRBJ2-7	many	CASGRTSAHLDEQYF	TGCGCCAGCGGGCGGACTAGCGCTCATCTCGACGAGCAGTACTTC
TRBV7-2	TRBD1	TRBJ2-5	-	CASSEGQGVEPQYF	TGTGCCAGCAGTGAAGGACAGGGGGTAGAGCCCCAGTACTTC
TRBV13	-	TRBJ1-5	many	CASSPRRSCGNQPQHF	TGTGCCAGCAGCCCTCGCCGAAGCTGCGGCAATCAGCCCCAGCATTTT
TRBV10-3	TRBD1	TRBJ1-1	-	CAISELDRGSAEAFF	TGTGCCATCAGTGAGCTAGACAGGGGCTCCGCGGAAGCTTTCTTT